This TCR beta chain is from a study of T cell responses to AZD1222 COVID-19 vaccine. Trimming cost V 3 bases and J 11 bases, with 23 bases left between them. CDR3 size: 16 residues. CDR1 and CDR2 from the germline V gene are MNHNS and SASEGT. Sequencing used immunoSEQ multiplex PCR; TCRdb keeps in-frame clones, though not all of them. The table lists 150,000 or so clones, around 93% of them singletons. The chain has TRBV6-1 and TRBJ1-3; no definite D call. Sequenced material: peripheral blood, taken on day 0 of AZD1222 vaccination. The sequence was obtained from an adult in good health. The CDR3 loop is CASSDGVSFFGRAIYF. DNA of the CDR3: TGTGCCAGCAGTGACGGAGTCTCCTTCTTCGGTCGGGCCATATATTTT.